Shown below are 26 T cell receptor beta chains from a single sample sequenced in a study of identical twins (dated by TCRdb to about 2016). Receptor amplification or capture employed 5' RACE. TCRdb shows the sequencer as Illumina HiSeq 2000. Through fastp at Q25 and MiXCR, TCRdb rebuilt clones from the public reads, retaining in-frame beta chains. Each record represents a unique CDR3 protein, reported with the most common genes and DNA among its rows. This sample gives some 1,700,000 distinct CDR3 sequences in total; around a third of them show up just once. Approximately 0.29% of the sample goes to the ten largest clones. The sequencing input was cord blood. The receptors come from a newborn girl in good health.

The chain recombines TRBV11-2 with TRBJ1-3, with a possible D match to TRBD1 (6 bases). The CDR3 length is 14 residues. Trimming took 2 bases from V and 4 from J, leaving 9 bases between them. Germline loops: CDR1 SGHAT, CDR2 FQNNGV. The CDR3 protein is CASSLTGPGNTIYF. The DNA for the CDR3 is TGTGCCAGCAGCTTAACAGGGCCGGGAAACACCATATATTTT.

This chain connects TRBV4-2 to TRBJ2-3; TRBD2 is a possible D gene (7 bases). Germline loops: CDR1 LGHNA, CDR2 YNFKEQ. The CDR3 totals 16 residues. V gave up 4 bases and J gave up 0 bases, with 14 bases separating them. The CDR3 coding sequence is TGTGCCAGCAGCCGGCGTAGGGGGGGCAGCACAGATACGCAGTATTTT. Amino acids: CASSRRRGGSTDTQYF.

The V call is TRBV12-3 or TRBV12-4, the J call TRBJ1-1; D is possibly TRBD1 (5 bases). This CDR3 contains 16 residues. Trimming pared 7 bases from V and 7 bases from J, leaving 25 bases between. In DNA, the CDR3 is TGTGCCAGCACCTGGTCGCCCGGGACGCCCGTGGGTGAAGCTTTCTTT. The encoded protein is CASTWSPGTPVGEAFF.

The J gene is TRBJ2-1, the V gene TRBV6-2 or TRBV6-3; 12 bases fit TRBD2. Germline lookup yields CDR1 MNHEY and CDR2 SVGEGT. Trimming removed 2 bases from V and 6 bases from J; junction bases left unmatched: 5. This CDR3 contains 16 residues. The DNA of the CDR3 is TGTGCCAGCAGTTACGGCCCTAGCGGGAGGGCCAATGAGCAGTTCTTC. Translated, it gives CASSYGPSGRANEQFF.

The sample holds many counts of this clonotype. The V and J genes are TRBV20-1 and TRBJ1-2; TRBD1 matches 9 bases. Germline V gene sequence: CDR1 DFQATT, CDR2 SNEGSKA (reference sequence). Trimming removed 4 bases from V and 2 bases from J; junction bases left unmatched: 2. The CDR3 is 13 amino acids. Here the CDR3 reads CSAIQGANYGYTF. DNA of the CDR3: TGCAGTGCTATACAGGGGGCCAACTATGGCTACACCTTC.

The chain uses TRBV25-1 and TRBJ2-5, with D maybe TRBD2 (6 bases). The V end was cut by 4 bases, the J end by 2 bases, with 14 bases between. The CDR3 is 15 amino acids. Germline V gene sequence: CDR1 MGHDK, CDR2 SYGVNS. DNA of the CDR3: TGTGCCAGCAGTGGGTACGGGGGAGGTCAAGAGACCCAGTACTTC. Its protein is CASSGYGGGQETQYF.

This clonotype was seen a few times. The chain employs TRBV7-2 and TRBJ2-1, with D unclear. V lost 1 base and J lost 7, with 17 bases in between. There are 16 residues in the CDR3. Per the germline V gene, CDR1 is SGHTA and CDR2 is FQGNSA. The CDR3 reads CASSLGPARPLNEQFF. In DNA form, the CDR3 reads TGTGCCAGCAGCTTAGGGCCAGCGAGACCCTTAAATGAGCAGTTCTTC.

This clonotype was observed many times. This rearrangement joins TRBV5-1 to TRBJ1-2, with TRBD1 matching over 7 bases. Germline trimming cut 4 bases from V and 5 bases from J; bases unmatched to any gene: 8. This CDR3 comprises 14 residues. The germline CDR1 and CDR2 sequences are SGHRS and YFSETQ. The CDR3, as DNA: TGCGCCAGCAGCCCAGACAGGGCCACATATGGCTACACCTTC. It yields the protein CASSPDRATYGYTF. Looking up the rest from reference TRBV5-1 and TRBJ1-2 gives the full variable domain: KAGVTQTPRYLIKTRGQQVTLSCSPISGHRSVSWYQQTPGQGLQFLFEYFSETQRNKGNFPGRFSGRQFSNSRSEMNVSTLELGDSALYLCASSPDRATYGYTFGSGTRLTVV.

The chain is built from TRBV19 and TRBJ2-7; TRBD1 agrees at 7 bases. V lost 5 bases and J lost 1; bases outside the gene matches: 11. Germline loops: CDR1 LNHDA, CDR2 SQIVND (reference sequence). CDR3 length equals 16 residues. The CDR3 here is CASSWTGPIRSYEQYF. DNA of the CDR3: TGTGCCAGTAGTTGGACAGGTCCGATTCGTTCCTACGAGCAGTACTTC.

The chain couples TRBV20-1 to TRBJ1-4; 8 nucleotides line up with TRBD1. The CDR3 is 14 residues long. V gave up 1 base and J gave up 4 bases; unmatched junction bases: 2. Germline V gives CDR1 DFQATT, CDR2 SNEGSKA (reference sequence). The CDR3 sequence: CSARVDRGNEKLFF. Written as DNA, the CDR3 is TGCAGTGCTAGAGTTGACAGGGGTAATGAAAAACTGTTTTTT.

This clonotype was recorded only once. The CDR3: CASNQLAAGELFF. The DNA for the CDR3 is TGTGCCAGCAACCAACTAGCGGCCGGGGAGCTGTTTTTT. The chain couples TRBV28 to TRBJ2-2; 8 nucleotides align to TRBD2. The germline CDR1 and CDR2 sequences are MDHEN and SYDVKM. The CDR3 covers 13 residues. V was clipped by 7 bases and J by 6 bases; unmatched bases: 4. Full variable domain (rest looked up from reference TRBV28 and TRBJ2-2): DVKVTQSSRYLVKRTGEKVFLECVQDMDHENMFWYRQDPGLGLRLIYFSYDVKMKEKGDIPEGYSVSREKKERFSLILESASTNQTSMYLCASNQLAAGELFFGEGSRLTVL.

The V gene is TRBV10-2, the J gene TRBJ1-2, with 8 bases fitting TRBD1. This CDR3 contains 15 residues. Trimming removed 2 bases from V and 2 bases from J; junction bases left unmatched: 4. Germline V gene data show CDR1 as WSHSY and CDR2 as SAAADI. CDR3 protein: CASSETRTGNYGYTF. The CDR3 region has the DNA TGCGCCAGCAGTGAGACGAGGACAGGGAACTATGGCTACACCTTC.

This clonotype occurred many times. The chain joins TRBV20-1 to TRBJ2-3; 8 bases agree with TRBD2. This CDR3 is built from 14 residues. J lost 6 bases, V lost 6 bases, and 11 bases had no gene match. Germline CDR1 and CDR2: DFQATT and SNEGSKA (reference sequence). The CDR3 DNA follows: TGCAGTGCGCTTCCGGGACTAGGTTGGGATACGCAGTATTTT. It translates to CSALPGLGWDTQYF.

This clonotype was seen a few times. CDR3 DNA sequence: TGTGCCAGCAGCAAAGAAGGGACAGGGGCCTACGAGCAGTACTTC. This sequence encodes CASSKEGTGAYEQYF. The chain is built from TRBV21-1 and TRBJ2-7; the table's D call of TRBD1 was not tested on the DNA. TRBV21-1 is recorded as a pseudogene. This CDR3 contains 15 residues.

This chain connects TRBV19 to TRBJ2-4; TRBD2 matches 9 bases. This CDR3 has 16 amino acids. In germline, CDR1 is LNHDA, CDR2 SQIVND (reference sequence). J lost 5 bases, V lost 7 bases, and 12 bases had no gene match. The CDR3 spells CASKRGLAGGENIQYF. The CDR3 region has the DNA TGTGCCAGTAAGAGAGGTTTGGCGGGAGGGGAAAACATTCAGTACTTC.

A few counts support this clonotype. This chain joins TRBV5-4 and TRBJ2-3; 8 positions agree with TRBD2. The junction had 8 bases not matched to a gene; V was cut back by 4 bases and J by 4 bases. Looked up from germline, CDR1 is SGHNT and CDR2 is YYREEE (reference sequence). The CDR3 runs to 15 residues. The CDR3 sequence: CASSKKSGSADTQYF. In DNA form, the CDR3 reads TGTGCCAGCAGCAAAAAGAGCGGGAGCGCAGATACGCAGTATTTT.

In its sample, this clonotype was seen many times. V usage is TRBV20-1 and J usage is TRBJ2-1, with TRBD2 matching over 15 bases. From germline, CDR1 is DFQATT and CDR2 SNEGSKA (reference sequence). Trimming removed 3 bases from V and 9 bases from J; junction bases left unmatched: 0. This CDR3 has 13 amino acids. This CDR3 is CSARGLAGGEQFF. The CDR3 bases are TGCAGTGCTAGGGGACTAGCGGGGGGTGAGCAGTTCTTC.

Remarks on this clonotype: This may be a read error: a much more frequent sequence differs by one nucleotide. The chain has TRBV20-1 and TRBJ2-3; 8 nucleotides line up with TRBD2. CDR1 and CDR2 (germline): DFQATT, SNEGSKA (reference sequence). This CDR3 has 20 residues. V gave up 0 bases and J gave up 0 bases; unmatched junction bases: 17. DNA of the CDR3: TGCAGTGCTAGAGATCAGAGATATGCTGCACTAGCGGCTAGCACAGATACGCAGTATTTT. It codes for CSARDQRYAALAASTDTQYF.

This chain links TRBV13 with TRBJ2-7; 10 positions match TRBD2. CDR1 and CDR2 (germline): PRHDT, FYEKMQ (reference sequence). The CDR3 covers 16 residues. V trimming: 5 bases; J trimming: 1 base; junction bases outside the gene matches: 8. DNA for the CDR3: TGTGCCAGCAGCGCAAGGATTAGCGGGGGGTCCTACGAGCAGTACTTC. As protein: CASSARISGGSYEQYF.

CDR3 DNA sequence: TGTGCCAGCAGTGTGGTTGGCCATGGCTACACCTTC. Protein product: CASSVVGHGYTF. The rearrangement uses TRBV2 and TRBJ1-2; D call uncertain. CDR3 length: 12 amino acids. The V gene lost 4 bases and the J gene lost 6 bases, with 9 bases spanning the gap. Germline V gene sequence: CDR1 SNHLY, CDR2 FYNNEI.

The chain has TRBV6-5 and TRBJ2-3; no clear D gene. The V and J ends lost 0 bases and 4 bases respectively, with 11 bases between them. This CDR3 comprises 15 residues. Germline V gives CDR1 MNHEY, CDR2 SVGAGI. For the CDR3, the DNA is TGTGCCAGCAGTTACTCGGGCGTGGGCCCAGATACGCAGTATTTT. It translates to CASSYSGVGPDTQYF.

Only one count was recorded for this clonotype. V and J are TRBV14 and TRBJ2-1, with a weak D call TRBD2 (6 bases). Germline values: CDR1 SGHDN, CDR2 FVKESK. The CDR3 is 14 amino acids. V was pared by 0 bases and J by 13 bases, with 16 bases between. The CDR3 DNA is TGTGCCAGCAGCCAAGATTGGAGGGGAGAGACCCAGTTCTTC. It yields the protein CASSQDWRGETQFF. The full variable domain, with the rest looked up from reference TRBV14 and TRBJ2-1, is EAGVTQFPSHSVIEKGQTVTLRCDPISGHDNLYWYRRVMGKEIKFLLHFVKESKQDESGMPNNRFLAERTGGTYSTLKVQPAELEDSGVYFCASSQDWRGETQFFGPGTRLTVL.

This clonotype turned up a few times. CDR3 nucleotide sequence: TGTGCCAGCAGCTTACGGACTAGCGGGAGTACCACAGATACGCAGTATTTT. Translating gives CASSLRTSGSTTDTQYF. The V gene is TRBV7-2, the J gene TRBJ2-3; TRBD2 matches 13 bases. The CDR3 extends over 17 amino acids. The V gene's germline CDR1 is SGHTA and CDR2 FQGNSA. The V gene end was trimmed by 2 bases and the J gene end by 2 bases; junction bases not matched to a gene: 4.

This chain connects TRBV18 to TRBJ2-2; 10 nucleotides line up with TRBD2. Trimming at V came to 3 bases and at J to 6 bases, leaving 1 base not matched to a gene. The CDR3 contains 14 residues. In germline, CDR1 is KGHSH, CDR2 LQKENI. CDR3: CASSPGTSAGELFF. CDR3 nucleotides: TGTGCCAGCTCACCTGGGACTAGCGCCGGGGAGCTGTTTTTT.

The chain employs TRBV28 and TRBJ1-5; D gene ambiguous. The germline CDR1 and CDR2 sequences are MDHEN and SYDVKM. This CDR3 has 12 residues. V shed 8 bases and J shed 2 bases, with 7 bases lying between them. For the CDR3, the DNA is TGTGCCAGCGGGGATGGCAATCAGCCCCAGCATTTT. It codes for CASGDGNQPQHF.

The chain links TRBV3-1 to TRBJ2-3; D uncertain. The CDR3 is 18 residues long. CDR1 is LGHDT, CDR2 YNNKEL, per germline (reference sequence). V was trimmed by 4 bases and J by 0 bases, leaving 20 bases between them. CDR3 loop: CASSPSWATTTSTDTQYF. CDR3 DNA: TGTGCCAGCAGCCCCAGCTGGGCAACCACCACTAGCACAGATACGCAGTATTTT.